The present entry profiles one T cell receptor (beta chain) with its context. The CDR3 runs to 16 residues. CDR1 is SGHDN, CDR2 FVKESK, per germline. With V trimmed by 1 base and J by 0 bases, 3 bases remained unmatched. TCRdb's table, derived via immunoSEQ multiplex PCR, lists solely in-frame clones and lacks some. Of around 140,000 clones in the sample, roughly four fifths are singletons; the top ten hold more than 3.5%. This sample was included in a study of blood T cell repertoires in COVID-19. Material: peripheral blood. V usage is TRBV14 and J usage is TRBJ2-1; TRBD2 matches at 7 bases. The TCR comes from a woman aged 55-69 years with acute or convalescent COVID-19. CDR3 loop: CASSQGGLLSYNEQFF. The CDR3 coding sequence is TGTGCCAGCAGCCAAGGGGGACTACTCTCCTACAATGAGCAGTTCTTC. Full variable domain (missing parts from reference TRBV14 and TRBJ2-1): EAGVTQFPSHSVIEKGQTVTLRCDPISGHDNLYWYRRVMGKEIKFLLHFVKESKQDESGMPNNRFLAERTGGTYSTLKVQPAELEDSGVYFCASSQGGLLSYNEQFFGPGTRLTVL.